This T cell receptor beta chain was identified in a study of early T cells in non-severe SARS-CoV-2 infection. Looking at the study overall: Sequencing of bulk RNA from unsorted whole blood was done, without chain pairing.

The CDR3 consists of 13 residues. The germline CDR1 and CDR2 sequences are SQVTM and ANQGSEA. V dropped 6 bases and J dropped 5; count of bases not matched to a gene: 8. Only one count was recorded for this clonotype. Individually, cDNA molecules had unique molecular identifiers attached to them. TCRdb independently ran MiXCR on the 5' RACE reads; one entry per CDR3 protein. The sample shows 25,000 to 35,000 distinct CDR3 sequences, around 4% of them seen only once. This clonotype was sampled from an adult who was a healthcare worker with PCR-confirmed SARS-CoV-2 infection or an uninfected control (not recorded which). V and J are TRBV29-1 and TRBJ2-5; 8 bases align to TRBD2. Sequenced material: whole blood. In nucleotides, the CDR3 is TGCAGCGTCGGGAGCGGGAGTTCTGAGACCCAGTACTTC. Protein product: CSVGSGSSETQYF.